The clone carrying this TCR beta chain was detected many times. V was pared by 5 bases and J by 4 bases, with 11 bases of the junction left unmatched. The V gene's germline CDR1 is LNHNV and CDR2 YYDKDF (reference sequence). The CDR3 has 16 residues. This sample is part of a study of human T cells and chemical hapten exposure. In the study overall: Donors were sensitized with 2% DPC on the upper inner arm. Per-sample TCR yield variation was attributed mainly to small pooled library volume differences.

The time point here: pre-sensitization, week 0. Sample treatment: therapeutic diphenylcyclopropenone sensitization with weekly scalp DPC. Drawing of blood took place ahead of applying each patch test. A single record per CDR3 protein comes from TCRdb applying MiXCR to the RACE reads. The sample includes 300,000 to 400,000 distinct CDR3 sequences, about 5.1% of them seen just once. The sample was whole blood, taken in connection with sensitization to the hapten diphenylcyclopropenone (DPC). The chain joins TRBV15 to TRBJ2-1; 7 bases are shared with TRBD2. The receptor was derived from a woman aged 50 to 60 with alopecia areata. Some clones in this sample may be carry-over from other donors' samples. CDR3 in amino acids: CATSRGESGEYNEQFF. Written as DNA, the CDR3 is TGTGCCACCAGCCGAGGGGAGAGCGGGGAATACAATGAGCAGTTCTTC.